These 24 T cell receptor beta chains originate from one sample sequenced in a study of T cell changes during pregnancy in multiple sclerosis. Data came from immunoSEQ multiplex PCR; TCRdb stores just in-frame clones and leaves some out. This sample has about 61,000 clones, with approximately 90% found just once. The sample here was peripheral blood, taken in the first trimester of pregnancy. These receptors came from a female donor in good health, enrolled as a control in a pregnancy study.

The V gene is TRBV11-3, the J gene TRBJ2-1, with D maybe TRBD1 (5 bases). Germline loops: CDR1 SGHNT, CDR2 YENEEA. V lost 1 base to trimming and J lost 6 bases, with 19 bases between them. This CDR3 comprises 17 residues. The CDR3 loop reads CASSLVSHSGASNEQFF. CDR3 nucleotides: TGTGCCAGCAGCTTAGTTTCCCATAGTGGGGCCTCCAATGAGCAGTTCTTC.

The genes are TRBV30 and TRBJ2-1; D call uncertain. Trimming cost V 0 bases and J 0 bases, with 9 bases left between them. This CDR3 has 15 residues. Germline V gene sequence: CDR1 GTSNPN, CDR2 SVGIG (reference sequence). This CDR3 reads CAWSVMANSYNEQFF. For the CDR3, the DNA is TGTGCCTGGAGTGTAATGGCAAACTCCTACAATGAGCAGTTCTTC.

This clone occurred once. The V and J genes are TRBV5-6 and TRBJ1-2, with D possibly being TRBD1 (5 bases). Trimming shortened V by 6 bases and J by 6 bases, and 21 bases separated the two germline ends. Germline CDR1 is SGHDT and CDR2 is YYEEEE. The CDR3 consists of 15 residues. CDR3 sequence: CASTSKVAGWNGYTF. In DNA form, the CDR3 reads TGTGCCAGCACCTCGAAGGTGGCAGGGTGGAATGGCTACACCTTC.

This chain uses TRBV27 with TRBJ1-3; D might be TRBD1 (5 bases). Trimming took 2 bases from V and 2 from J, leaving 7 bases between them. The CDR3 sequence is 14 residues long. The germline V gene has CDR1 MNHEY and CDR2 SMNVEV (reference sequence). CDR3 bases: TGTGCCAGCAGTTTACTAGGGGCTGGAAACACCATATATTTT. It specifies CASSLLGAGNTIYF.

V is TRBV4-1 and J is TRBJ2-7, with TRBD1 as a possible D gene (6 bases). CDR3 length equals 15 residues. The germline V gene encodes CDR1 MGHRA and CDR2 YSYEKL. V shed 0 bases and J shed 4 bases, with 13 bases lying between them. The CDR3: CASSQEWDIGYEQYF. For the CDR3, the DNA is TGCGCCAGCAGCCAAGAGTGGGACATAGGATACGAGCAGTACTTC.

CDR3 nucleotides: TGTGCCAGCAGCATTGGACAGGGGGCTATCTACGAGCAGTACTTC. This gives the protein CASSIGQGAIYEQYF. The chain employs TRBV5-4 and TRBJ2-7; TRBD1 matches 11 bases. Unmatched junction bases numbered 6, after V lost 4 bases and J lost 3 bases. Germline CDR1 SGHNT, CDR2 YYREEE (reference sequence). This CDR3 is built from 15 residues.

The V and J genes are TRBV7-2 and TRBJ1-2; possibly TRBD1 for D (5 bases). CDR1 is SGHTA, CDR2 FQGNSA, per germline. This CDR3 spans 18 amino acids. Trimming cost V 1 base and J 4 bases, with 22 bases left between them. In DNA form, the CDR3 reads TGTGCCAGCAGCTTAGAGATGGGGAAGACAGAGAAGTTCTATGGCTACACCTTC. It is translated as CASSLEMGKTEKFYGYTF.

The chain links TRBV5-1 to TRBJ1-1; a possible D gene is TRBD1 (5 bases). This CDR3 comprises 14 residues. The germline V gene encodes CDR1 SGHRS and CDR2 YFSETQ. The V and J ends lost 2 bases and 4 bases respectively, with 12 bases between them. This CDR3 reads CASSFGGGSTEAFF. The CDR3 DNA reads TGCGCCAGCAGCTTTGGGGGGGGTAGCACTGAAGCTTTCTTT.

On this clone itself: One end of the junction varies from germline; a read error may be responsible. The chain carries TRBV5-6 and TRBJ1-1, with 7 bases matching TRBD1. This CDR3 region has 13 residues. Germline values: CDR1 SGHDT, CDR2 YYEEEE. DNA for the CDR3: TGTGCCAGCAGCTTGGATTCGGGACAGCTACGAGTCTTT. Its translation: CASSLDSGQLRVF.

This clone was observed once. The V call is TRBV5-6, the J call TRBJ1-1; D not resolved. Trimming shortened V by 3 bases and J by 2 bases, and 8 bases separated the two germline ends. The germline V gene has CDR1 SGHDT and CDR2 YYEEEE. There are 13 residues in the CDR3. The CDR3 DNA follows: TGTGCCAGCAGCTGGGCCGCAAACACTGAAGCTTTCTTT. Protein: CASSWAANTEAFF.

The chain carries TRBV6-5 and TRBJ2-3; TRBD2 is a possible D gene (6 bases). The CDR3 spans 14 residues. Germline lookup yields CDR1 MNHEY and CDR2 SVGAGI. V was trimmed by 2 bases and J by 4 bases, leaving 10 bases between them. The CDR3 nucleotides are TGTGCCAGCAGTTACGGAGGGGATGCAGATACGCAGTATTTT. Translation gives CASSYGGDADTQYF.

The chain joins TRBV6-5 to TRBJ2-7; D is perhaps TRBD1 (6 bases). V was shortened by 0 bases and J by 5 bases, with 14 bases between the two germline ends. CDR1 is MNHEY and CDR2 is SVGAGI in the germline V gene. This CDR3 spans 15 amino acids. The CDR3 region is CASSYSQGRLDEQYF. CDR3 bases: TGTGCCAGCAGTTACTCACAGGGTAGGTTGGACGAGCAGTACTTC.

The CDR3 loop is CASSPTSSYYNEQFF. CDR3 DNA: TGTGCCAGCAGCCCGACTAGCTCCTACTACAATGAGCAGTTCTTC. The chain employs TRBV5-4 and TRBJ2-1; 7 nucleotides align to TRBD2. After removal of 4 bases from V and 3 bases from J, the junction contained 7 bases not matched to a gene. The CDR3 runs to 15 residues. Germline values: CDR1 SGHNT, CDR2 YYREEE (reference sequence).

The count of this clone is one. The CDR3: CASREVQNYGYTF. The CDR3 nucleotides read TGTGCCAGCAGGGAGGTTCAAAACTATGGCTACACCTTC. The chain has TRBV6-6 and TRBJ1-2; no definite D call. Germline V gene lookup returns CDR1 MNHNY and CDR2 SVGAGI (reference sequence). V was clipped by 6 bases and J by 2 bases, with 10 bases between them. The CDR3 loop spans 13 amino acids.

The rearrangement joins TRBV5-1 to TRBJ1-2; D call uncertain. In germline, CDR1 is SGHRS, CDR2 YFSETQ. Deletions cut 3 bases from V and 3 bases from J, with 15 bases between. CDR3 length: 15 residues. CDR3 protein: CASSSPDRGYYGYTF. The CDR3 DNA reads as TGCGCCAGCAGCTCGCCCGATCGGGGTTACTATGGCTACACCTTC.

The CDR3 sequence: CASSLDYGQGYTSSYNEQFF. The CDR3 nucleotides are TGTGCCAGCAGCTTAGATTACGGACAGGGGTACACCAGCTCCTACAATGAGCAGTTCTTC. The rearrangement uses TRBV11-3 and TRBJ2-1; 9 bases are a match to TRBD1. The CDR3 runs to 20 residues. Germline CDR1 and CDR2: SGHNT and YENEEA. Trimming cost V 0 bases and J 0 bases; bases outside gene matches: 12.

This rearrangement joins TRBV7-2 to TRBJ1-5, with no clear D. Germline lookup yields CDR1 SGHTA and CDR2 FQGNSA. Trimming stripped 1 base from V and 4 bases from J, with 8 bases between. The CDR3 spans 14 residues. The CDR3 nucleotides read TGTGCCAGCAGCTTAGACGGTCGAAATCAGCCCCAGCATTTT. Amino acids: CASSLDGRNQPQHF. The full variable domain, in which reference TRBV7-2 and TRBJ1-5 provide the parts outside the CDR3, is GAGVSQSPSNKVTEKGKDVELRCDPISGHTALYWYRQSLGQGLEFLIYFQGNSAPDKSGLPSDRFSAERTGGSVSTLTIQRTQQEDSAVYLCASSLDGRNQPQHFGDGTRLSIL.

This chain uses TRBV5-1 with TRBJ1-1; D is unresolved. There are 13 residues in the CDR3. The V gene lost 2 bases and the J gene lost 1 base, with 6 bases spanning the gap. The germline V gene encodes CDR1 SGHRS and CDR2 YFSETQ. Written as DNA, the CDR3 is TGCGCCAGCAGCTTTGCGGGGAACACTGAAGCTTTCTTT. Amino acids: CASSFAGNTEAFF.

The chain couples TRBV6-6 to TRBJ2-5; 8 bases map to TRBD1. The CDR3 loop spans 13 amino acids. The germline CDR1 and CDR2 sequences are MNHNY and SVGAGI (reference sequence). The V segment lost 7 bases and the J segment 4 bases; nucleotides outside the gene matches: 5. CDR3 DNA sequence: TGTGCCAGCACCGGGACAGGTGGAGAGACCCAGTACTTC. Amino acids: CASTGTGGETQYF.

This clone was recorded only once. This chain uses TRBV25-1 with TRBJ1-4; TRBD1 is a possible D gene (6 bases). The ends were cut back, 6 bases at V and 4 bases at J, with 12 bases in the middle. The germline V gene has CDR1 MGHDK and CDR2 SYGVNS. The CDR3 is 14 residues long. CDR3 coding DNA: TGTGCCAGCAGAAAGGGGGTGGATAATGAAAAACTGTTTTTT. It yields the protein CASRKGVDNEKLFF.

The chain links TRBV30 to TRBJ2-7; 7 bases line up with TRBD1. The germline CDR1 and CDR2 sequences are GTSNPN and SVGIG (reference sequence). This CDR3 has 15 amino acids. J was trimmed by 2 bases and V by 1 base; bases with no gene match: 8. The CDR3: CAWSGPSTGAYEQYF. The CDR3 DNA reads as TGTGCCTGGAGTGGGCCATCTACAGGGGCCTACGAGCAGTACTTC.

The chain recombines TRBV5-1 with TRBJ1-4, with D maybe TRBD1 (5 bases). The CDR3 length is 15 residues. V lost 4 bases, J lost 2 bases, and 12 bases lay in between. Germline CDR1 is SGHRS and CDR2 is YFSETQ. The CDR3 is CASSPGGATNEKLFF. CDR3 bases: TGCGCCAGCAGCCCCGGTGGGGCCACTAATGAAAAACTGTTTTTT.

This chain joins TRBV5-1 and TRBJ2-2; 8 bases are a match to TRBD1. Germline assignment: CDR1 SGHRS and CDR2 YFSETQ. The J segment lost 7 bases and the V segment lost 6 bases, leaving 11 bases of the junction unmatched. The CDR3 loop spans 15 amino acids. The CDR3 loop reads CASTLRDRSIGELFF. In nucleotides, the CDR3 is TGCGCCAGCACCCTCCGGGACAGGAGTATCGGGGAGCTGTTTTTT.

The chain combines TRBV19 with TRBJ2-5, with a weak D call TRBD1 (7 bases). Trimming shortened V by 6 bases and J by 4 bases, and 18 bases separated the two germline ends. The germline gives CDR1 LNHDA, CDR2 SQIVND (reference sequence). The CDR3 length is 15 residues. The CDR3 sequence: CASSSPGGGTETQYF. The CDR3 DNA follows: TGTGCCAGTAGCAGTCCAGGGGGAGGCACAGAGACCCAGTACTTC.